One and the same sample provided the 25 T cell receptor beta chains below, sequenced in a study of shared clonotypes between healthy human individuals. Method: immunoSEQ multiplex PCR; TCRdb's copy keeps in-frame clones and lacks some. This sample has about 750,000 clones, with 85% to 95% found just once. Naivety among CD8 cells was defined by CD45RO negativity and positive CCR7 selection, thereby excluding terminally differentiated effector memory CD45RA+ cells. The sample comprised naive CD8+ T cells sorted from blood. The receptor source for this set is a man aged 25-45 years in good health.

J is TRBJ2-1 and V is TRBV28; D is possibly TRBD2 (5 bases). Germline V gene lookup returns CDR1 MDHEN and CDR2 SYDVKM. V lost 6 bases, J lost 5 bases, and 17 bases lay in between. The CDR3 contains 15 residues. This CDR3 is CASSRVEKLDNEQFF. The CDR3 DNA reads TGTGCCAGCAGCCGAGTGGAGAAACTAGACAATGAGCAGTTCTTC.

The chain joins TRBV2 to TRBJ2-7; TRBD2 matches at 12 bases. This CDR3 is built from 13 residues. V shed 10 bases and J 2 bases; nucleotides not matched to a gene: 3. Looked up from germline, CDR1 is SNHLY and CDR2 is FYNNEI. The DNA of the CDR3 is TGTGCCAATGGACTAGCGGGGACCTACGAGCAGTACTTC. This codes for CANGLAGTYEQYF. Full variable domain (rest looked up from reference TRBV2 and TRBJ2-7): EPEVTQTPSHQVTQMGQEVILRCVPISNHLYFYWYRQILGQKVEFLVSFYNNEISEKSEIFDDQFSVERPDGSNFTLKIRSTKLEDSAMYFCANGLAGTYEQYFGPGTRLTVT.

This chain connects TRBV7-2 to TRBJ2-1, with unresolved D. This CDR3 has 10 residues. Trimming cost V 3 bases and J 8 bases, with 2 bases left between them. Looked up from germline, CDR1 is SGHTA and CDR2 is FQGNSA. CDR3 DNA: TGTGCCAGCAGCTTTCATGAGCAGTTCTTC. Protein sequence: CASSFHEQFF.

In its sample, this clone was seen once. This chain uses TRBV18 with TRBJ2-3; the match to TRBD1 covers 9 bases. This CDR3 spans 15 amino acids. Trimming cost V 3 bases and J 4 bases; bases outside gene matches: 5. Per the germline V gene, CDR1 is KGHSH and CDR2 is LQKENI. The CDR3: CASSPSGQGPDTQYF. The CDR3 DNA reads as TGTGCCAGCTCACCGTCAGGACAGGGGCCAGATACGCAGTATTTT.

The chain uses TRBV7-8 and TRBJ2-1, with D possibly matching TRBD1 (6 bases). V was shortened by 1 base and J by 2 bases, with 9 bases between the two germline ends. The CDR3 runs 15 residues. The V gene's germline CDR1 is SGHVS and CDR2 FQNEAQ. CDR3 loop: CASSLEGVPYNEQFF. The CDR3 nucleotides are TGTGCCAGCAGCTTAGAGGGGGTTCCCTACAATGAGCAGTTCTTC.

This rearrangement joins TRBV11-2 to TRBJ2-3; the D is unclear. Germline V lookup: CDR1 SGHAT, CDR2 FQNNGV. The CDR3 is 15 amino acids. V lost 2 bases to trimming and J lost 0 bases, with 9 bases between them. CDR3 sequence reads: CASSLRAESTDTQYF. The DNA for the CDR3 is TGTGCCAGCAGCTTACGAGCAGAGAGCACAGATACGCAGTATTTT.

The genes are TRBV4-3 and TRBJ2-1; 13 bases are shared with TRBD2. The CDR3 is 16 residues long. Germline V gene sequence: CDR1 LGHNA, CDR2 YSLEER. J gave up 7 bases and V 0 bases, and 3 bases lay outside the gene matches. The CDR3: CASSQDGTSGVNEQFF. In DNA, the CDR3 is TGCGCCAGCAGCCAAGACGGGACTAGCGGGGTAAATGAGCAGTTCTTC.

The chain uses TRBV7-3 and TRBJ2-1; D is uncertain. V dropped 4 bases and J dropped 2 bases, with 6 bases sitting between them. Per germline, CDR1 SGHTA and CDR2 FQGTGA. The CDR3 sequence is 13 residues long. CDR3 loop: CASSSSTYNEQFF. The CDR3 region has the DNA TGTGCCAGCAGCTCCTCTACCTACAATGAGCAGTTCTTC.

V gene TRBV4-1 combines with J gene TRBJ2-3; a possible D gene is TRBD1 (6 bases). The CDR3 is made up of 16 amino acids. CDR1 is MGHRA and CDR2 is YSYEKL in the germline V gene. V was pared by 3 bases and J by 0 bases, with 13 bases between. In nucleotides, the CDR3 is TGCGCCAGCAGCCAGAGGGGGTCCCCTAGCACAGATACGCAGTATTTT. Protein: CASSQRGSPSTDTQYF.

The chain uses TRBV28 and TRBJ2-4; unclear D gene. With 1 base removed from V and 4 bases from J, the gap between germline ends came to 11 bases. The CDR3 covers 15 residues. From germline, CDR1 is MDHEN and CDR2 SYDVKM. This CDR3 is CASSLFQAKKNIQYF. CDR3 sequence (DNA): TGTGCCAGCAGTTTATTCCAGGCAAAAAAAAACATTCAGTACTTC. The entire variable domain, with the rest obtained from reference TRBV28 and TRBJ2-4, is as follows: DVKVTQSSRYLVKRTGEKVFLECVQDMDHENMFWYRQDPGLGLRLIYFSYDVKMKEKGDIPEGYSVSREKKERFSLILESASTNQTSMYLCASSLFQAKKNIQYFGAGTRLSVL.

The rearrangement uses TRBV7-2 and TRBJ2-7; possibly TRBD2 for D (5 bases). The V gene lost 1 base and the J gene lost 3 bases, with 16 bases spanning the gap. The CDR3 extends over 16 amino acids. Germline CDR1 is SGHTA and CDR2 is FQGNSA. CDR3 in amino acids: CASSLVFGDWGYEQYF. CDR3 bases: TGTGCCAGCAGCTTAGTTTTCGGGGATTGGGGCTACGAGCAGTACTTC.

CDR3 in amino acids: CSVTRPQSTDTQYF. The CDR3 DNA follows: TGCAGCGTGACCCGTCCCCAGAGCACAGATACGCAGTATTTT. The gene calls are TRBV29-1 and TRBJ2-3; D not resolved. CDR3 size: 14 residues. Trimming took 6 bases from V and 0 from J, leaving 13 bases between them. CDR1 and CDR2 from the germline V gene are SQVTM and ANQGSEA.

V is TRBV2 and J is TRBJ2-1; no firm D call. This CDR3 contains 12 residues. The V gene's germline CDR1 is SNHLY and CDR2 FYNNEI. Trimming stripped 8 bases from V and 1 base from J, with 6 bases between. CDR3 loop: CASVSSYNEQFF. The CDR3 DNA reads as TGTGCCAGCGTCAGTTCCTACAATGAGCAGTTCTTC.

This chain connects TRBV7-9 to TRBJ2-1; no reliable D call. V was pared by 1 base and J by 10 bases, with 8 bases between. Germline CDR1 SEHNR, CDR2 FQNEAQ (reference sequence). The CDR3 is made up of 12 amino acids. CDR3: CASSLVSREQFF. The CDR3 nucleotides are TGTGCCAGCAGCTTAGTTTCTCGCGAGCAGTTCTTC.

The chain is built from TRBV6-6 and TRBJ1-1; D call uncertain. Trimming stripped 1 base from V and 2 bases from J, with 8 bases between. Germline CDR1 reads MNHNY; CDR2 reads SVGAGI (reference sequence). The CDR3 has 14 amino acids. The CDR3 DNA sequence: TGTGCCAGCAGTTACTTCGTTGATAACACTGAAGCTTTCTTT. It is translated as CASSYFVDNTEAFF.

V is TRBV2 and J is TRBJ2-1; the match to TRBD2 covers 10 bases. The V gene's germline CDR1 is SNHLY and CDR2 FYNNEI. J was trimmed by 3 bases and V by 6 bases; bases with no gene match: 5. CDR3 length equals 15 residues. The CDR3 region has the DNA TGTGCCAGCAGACCCGGGACTAGCGTCTACAATGAGCAGTTCTTC. It codes for CASRPGTSVYNEQFF.

Note on this clone: This specimen includes other DNA sequences encoding the same CDR3. The V and J genes are TRBV19 and TRBJ2-7; a possible D gene is TRBD2 (6 bases). CDR3 length equals 14 residues. V was clipped by 5 bases and J by 0 bases, with 11 bases between them. Germline CDR1 reads LNHDA; CDR2 reads SQIVND (reference sequence). Here the CDR3 DNA reads TGTGCCAGTAGTCCCGCCGGGAGCTCCTACGAGCAGTACTTC. Translated, it gives CASSPAGSSYEQYF. The complete variable domain, with remaining parts taken from reference TRBV19 and TRBJ2-7, reads DGGITQSPKYLFRKEGQNVTLSCEQNLNHDAMYWYRQDPGQGLRLIYYSQIVNDFQKGDIAEGYSVSREKKESFPLTVTSAQKNPTAFYLCASSPAGSSYEQYFGPGTRLTVT.

This chain joins TRBV27 and TRBJ2-3, with 7 bases matching TRBD1. V shed 6 bases, J shed 0 bases, and the junction held 9 bases outside the gene matches. CDR1 MNHEY and CDR2 SMNVEV come from the germline V gene (reference sequence). The CDR3 length is 16 residues. CDR3 sequence (DNA): TGTGCCAGCAGGGGGGACAGAGCTATTAGCACAGATACGCAGTATTTT. Protein: CASRGDRAISTDTQYF.

CDR3 nucleotide sequence: TGTGCCAGCAGCTTAATCCTAGCGGGAAGCTCCTACGAGCAGTACTTC. Its translation: CASSLILAGSSYEQYF. The V gene is TRBV7-2, the J gene TRBJ2-7; 9 bases agree with TRBD2. J was trimmed by 0 bases and V by 2 bases; bases with no gene match: 5. Germline CDR1 SGHTA, CDR2 FQGNSA. The CDR3 has 16 amino acids.

The rearrangement links TRBV29-1 to TRBJ2-1, with TRBD2 matching over 9 bases. V was clipped by 7 bases and J by 9 bases; unmatched bases: 10. The CDR3 extends over 13 amino acids. Germline loops: CDR1 SQVTM, CDR2 ANQGSEA. The CDR3 DNA reads as TGCAGCGCTCGGCGGGAGGGCCGGGTTGAGCAGTTCTTC. This codes for CSARREGRVEQFF.

The CDR3 protein is CSVEEGGNEQYF. The DNA for the CDR3 is TGCAGCGTTGAAGAGGGGGGTAACGAGCAGTACTTC. The genes are TRBV29-1 and TRBJ2-7, with D tentatively TRBD2 (6 bases). V lost 0 bases, J lost 5 bases, and 8 bases lay in between. Germline CDR1 and CDR2: SQVTM and ANQGSEA. CDR3 length: 12 amino acids.

The rearrangement uses TRBV9 and TRBJ1-2; no firm D call. Trimming pared 0 bases from V and 10 bases from J, leaving 10 bases between. CDR3 length: 12 amino acids. The germline V gene encodes CDR1 SGDLS and CDR2 YYNGEE. The CDR3 nucleotides are TGTGCCAGCAGCGTAGACCCCGGTACCTACACCTTC. Amino acids: CASSVDPGTYTF. Full variable domain (rest looked up from reference TRBV9 and TRBJ1-2): DSGVTQTPKHLITATGQRVTLRCSPRSGDLSVYWYQQSLDQGLQFLIQYYNGEERAKGNILERFSAQQFPDLHSELNLSSLELGDSALYFCASSVDPGTYTFGSGTRLTVV.

The count of this clone is one. This chain connects TRBV7-9 to TRBJ2-7; no clear D gene. Trimming removed 4 bases from V and 3 bases from J, with 13 bases in between. Germline CDR1 reads SEHNR; CDR2 reads FQNEAQ (reference sequence). This CDR3 spans 14 amino acids. The CDR3 spells CASSSMSAVYEQYF. Written as DNA, the CDR3 is TGTGCCAGCAGCTCTATGAGCGCGGTCTACGAGCAGTACTTC.

The table lists this clone with a count of one. The genes are TRBV29-1 and TRBJ1-4; D unresolved. The length of the CDR3 is 12 residues. V was pared by 5 bases and J by 8 bases, with 12 bases between. Per germline, CDR1 SQVTM and CDR2 ANQGSEA. CDR3 DNA sequence: TGCAGCGTTCCCGGGAATGAGGAAAAACTGTTTTTT. It yields the protein CSVPGNEEKLFF.

Points on this clone: Other DNA sequences from this sample encode an identical CDR3 as well. The rearrangement uses TRBV27 and TRBJ2-7; D may be TRBD1 or TRBD2 (5 bases each). Germline CDR1 MNHEY, CDR2 SMNVEV (reference sequence). Trimming removed 0 bases from V and 3 bases from J, with 9 bases in between. The CDR3 runs to 14 residues. DNA of the CDR3: TGTGCCAGCAGTTTATCCGGGACCAACTACGAGCAGTACTTC. Amino acid sequence: CASSLSGTNYEQYF.